This T cell receptor beta chain was documented in a study of blood T cell repertoires in COVID-19. Across the whole study: From T cells, B-cell-depleted T cells, or PBMCs came the material, which was cDNA or gDNA.

The ends were cut back, 4 bases at V and 4 bases at J, with 7 bases in the middle. This CDR3 comprises 12 residues. Germline loops: CDR1 SNHLY, CDR2 FYNNEI. Some clones are missing from TCRdb's copy, which holds only in-frame ones; the method was immunoSEQ multiplex PCR. This table has a few hundred thousand clones, approximately 90% appearing once. The chain has TRBV2 and TRBJ1-2; no clear D gene. The clonotype comes from a woman aged 50 to 60 with COVID-19, enrolled during active disease. Specimen: peripheral blood. CDR3 residues: CASSGALYGYTF. In DNA, the CDR3 is TGTGCCAGCAGTGGGGCTCTCTATGGCTACACCTTC.